A selection of T cell receptor beta chains follows, all from one sample in a study of blood T cell repertoires in COVID-19. This table comes from immunoSEQ multiplex PCR, and its TCRdb copy is limited to in-frame clones, with some not included. This sample yields about 430,000 clones, of which around nine tenths are seen a single time; 1.4% belongs to the top ten. Sequenced: PBMCs or T cells enriched from blood (not recorded which). Receptors originate from a young woman who had been exposed to COVID-19. Each CDR3 is given without its conserved first and last residue. Each record gives: V gene, clone size, CDR3 protein. Only part of the rows carry a size: once, few, many, or a class if the clone is expanded.

TRBV5-5	-	ASSLSASGYEQF
TRBV5-1	-	ASSLIAGAAGELF
TRBV19	-	ASSIIGTSGSRDEQF
TRBV5-1	-	ASSSYRGPGELF
TRBV5-4	-	ASSPGGAAREQY
TRBV7-9	-	ASSPDLAEQF
TRBV30	few	AWSDREPGRAF
TRBV25-1	-	ASSDPGTSGRNEQF
TRBV3-1/TRBV3-2	-	ASSQWENNEQF
TRBV5-1	-	ASSSGQPRSEGKLF
TRBV11-2	-	ASSLTGYNEKLF
TRBV19	-	ASSIRAWTSGDGNIQY
TRBV9	-	ASSVEENGYT
TRBV7-9	-	ASSLGTDLVKNIQY
TRBV7-2	-	ASSLRQNTEAF